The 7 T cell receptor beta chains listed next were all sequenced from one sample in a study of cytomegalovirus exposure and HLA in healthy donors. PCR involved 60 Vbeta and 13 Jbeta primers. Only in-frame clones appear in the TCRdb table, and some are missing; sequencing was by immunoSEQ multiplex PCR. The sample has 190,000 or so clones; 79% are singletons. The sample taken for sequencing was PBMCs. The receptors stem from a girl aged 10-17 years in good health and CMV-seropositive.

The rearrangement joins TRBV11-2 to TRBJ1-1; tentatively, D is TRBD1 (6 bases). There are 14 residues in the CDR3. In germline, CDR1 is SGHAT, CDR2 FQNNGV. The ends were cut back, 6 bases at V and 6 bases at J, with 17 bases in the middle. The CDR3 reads CASRGDWGQSEAFF. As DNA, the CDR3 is TGTGCCAGCAGAGGGGATTGGGGGCAGTCTGAAGCTTTCTTT.

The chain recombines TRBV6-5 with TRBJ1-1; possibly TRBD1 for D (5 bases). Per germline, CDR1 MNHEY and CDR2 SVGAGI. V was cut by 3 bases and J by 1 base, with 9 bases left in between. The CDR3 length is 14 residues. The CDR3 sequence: CASSYGGGNTEAFF. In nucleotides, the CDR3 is TGTGCCAGCAGTTATGGGGGGGGGAACACTGAAGCTTTCTTT.

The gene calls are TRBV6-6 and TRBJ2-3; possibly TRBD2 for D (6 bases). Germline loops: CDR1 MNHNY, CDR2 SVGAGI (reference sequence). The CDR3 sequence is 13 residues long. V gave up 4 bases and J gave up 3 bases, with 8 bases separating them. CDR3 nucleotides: TGTGCCAGCAGTTTAGCGGCAACAGATACGCAGTATTTT. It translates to CASSLAATDTQYF.

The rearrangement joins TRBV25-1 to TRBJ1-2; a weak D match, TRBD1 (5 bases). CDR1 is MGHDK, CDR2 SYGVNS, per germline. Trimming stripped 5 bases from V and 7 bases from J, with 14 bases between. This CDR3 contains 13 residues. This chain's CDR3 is CASSPGGIGGYTF. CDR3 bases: TGTGCCAGCAGTCCGGGGGGAATCGGTGGCTACACCTTC.

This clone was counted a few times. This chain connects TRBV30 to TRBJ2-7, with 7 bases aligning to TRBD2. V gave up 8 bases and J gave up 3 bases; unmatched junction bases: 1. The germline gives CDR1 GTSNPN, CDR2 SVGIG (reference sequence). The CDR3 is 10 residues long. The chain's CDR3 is CAGEGYEQYF. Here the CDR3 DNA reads TGTGCCGGGGAGGGCTACGAGCAGTACTTC.

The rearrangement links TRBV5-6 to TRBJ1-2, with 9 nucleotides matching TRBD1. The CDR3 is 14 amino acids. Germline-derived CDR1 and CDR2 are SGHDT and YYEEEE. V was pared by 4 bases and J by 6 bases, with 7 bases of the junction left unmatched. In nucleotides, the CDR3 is TGTGCCAGCAGCGCGAAGGACAGGGGCCATGGCTACACCTTC. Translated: CASSAKDRGHGYTF.

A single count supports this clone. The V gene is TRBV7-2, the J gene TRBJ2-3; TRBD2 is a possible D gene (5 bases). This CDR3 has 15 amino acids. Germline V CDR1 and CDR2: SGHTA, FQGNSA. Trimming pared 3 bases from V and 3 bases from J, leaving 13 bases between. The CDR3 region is CASSFTDSLTDTQYF. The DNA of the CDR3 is TGTGCCAGCAGCTTTACGGACTCCTTGACAGATACGCAGTATTTT.